This T cell receptor beta chain was captured by sequencing in a study of T-cell memory formation after mild COVID-19. Study outcomes and limitations: Second-wave clones peaking on day 37 lacked confirmed SARS-CoV-2 specificity.

Comments on this clonotype: Its antigen is not known.

The authors produced TCR alpha and TCR beta cDNA libraries with sample barcodes and UMIs by 5'RACE using constant-segment primers. TCRdb itself ran the 5' RACE reads through MiXCR, one entry per CDR3 protein. Of 400,000 to 500,000 distinct CDR3 sequences in the sample, about 19% were seen once. CDR1 and CDR2 from the germline V gene are SGHDT and YYEEEE. Trimming shortened V by 3 bases and J by 4 bases, and 11 bases separated the two germline ends. The CDR3 spans 14 residues. This clonotype was obtained from an adult woman who had mild COVID-19 (a few samples of this study predate the infection). Cell type and time point are not known. This rearrangement joins TRBV5-6 to TRBJ1-5, with unresolved D. The sequenced material came from PBMCs or a T cell subset sorted from them (not recorded which). The CDR3 region is CASSSFTKNQPQHF. CDR3 coding DNA: TGTGCCAGCAGCTCGTTCACCAAGAATCAGCCCCAGCATTTT.